These T cell receptor beta chains were read from a single sample in a study of Ad26.COV2.S vaccination and SARS-CoV-2 variants. The method was immunoSEQ multiplex PCR; TCRdb's version includes in-frame clones alone and lacks a portion of them. Of around 380,000 clones in the sample, approximately 90% were seen once. The starting material was peripheral blood, obtained in a trial of Ad26.COV2.S vaccine versus placebo. These receptors were collected from a person between 18 and 59 years old who received the Ad26.COV2.S COVID-19 vaccine or a placebo. CDR3s include the opening cysteine and the closing phenylalanine or tryptophan. Fields, in order: V gene, clone size, J gene, D gene, CDR3 protein, CDR3 DNA. A D gene is named only where the DNA matches it firmly. Only part of the rows carry a size: once, few, many, or a class if the clone is expanded.

V: TRBV24-1; size: -; J: TRBJ2-7; D: -; CDR3: CATGPAGSYEQYF; DNA: TGTGCCACCGGCCCGGCAGGATCATACGAGCAGTACTTC
V: TRBV7-9; size: -; J: TRBJ2-5; D: -; CDR3: CASSFPPGLPGKETQYF; DNA: TGTGCCAGCAGCTTCCCCCCGGGACTCCCCGGAAAAGAGACCCAGTACTTC
V: TRBV6-5; size: once; J: TRBJ2-3; D: -; CDR3: CASSYSGRSTDTQYF; DNA: TGTGCCAGCAGTTACTCCGGCAGGAGCACAGATACGCAGTATTTT
V: TRBV11-2; size: -; J: TRBJ1-3; D: -; CDR3: CASSYLVSGNTIYF; DNA: TGTGCCAGCAGCTATTTAGTCTCTGGAAACACCATATATTTT
V: TRBV9; size: -; J: TRBJ1-3; D: -; CDR3: CASSVEGRRGNTIYF; DNA: TGTGCCAGCAGCGTAGAGGGACGGCGCGGAAACACCATATATTTT
V: TRBV5-8; size: -; J: TRBJ2-7; D: -; CDR3: CASSPGGAGF; DNA: TGTGCCAGCAGCCCGGGGGGCGCGGGGTTC
V: TRBV12-3/TRBV12-4; size: once; J: TRBJ1-2; D: -; CDR3: CASSLEGRGYTF; DNA: TGTGCCAGCAGTCTTGAGGGACGTGGCTACACCTTC
V: TRBV7-9; size: -; J: TRBJ1-1; D: TRBD1; CDR3: CASRPPGQGEDTEAFF; DNA: TGTGCCAGCAGGCCCCCGGGACAGGGAGAGGACACTGAAGCTTTCTTT
V: TRBV7-8; size: -; J: TRBJ2-7; D: TRBD2; CDR3: CASSRTSGFSYEQYF; DNA: TGTGCCAGCAGTAGGACTAGCGGGTTCTCCTACGAGCAGTACTTC
V: TRBV7-2; size: few; J: TRBJ1-2; D: -; CDR3: CASSFDTYYGYTF; DNA: TGTGCCAGCAGCTTCGACACTTACTATGGCTACACCTTC
V: TRBV5-6; size: -; J: TRBJ2-1; D: -; CDR3: CASSLTVNEQFF; DNA: TGTGCCAGCAGCTTGACAGTCAATGAGCAGTTCTTC
V: TRBV10-1; size: -; J: TRBJ2-2; D: TRBD1; CDR3: CASSPGQGADTGELFF; DNA: TGCGCCAGCAGTCCGGGACAGGGGGCTGACACCGGGGAGCTGTTTTTT
V: TRBV2; size: -; J: TRBJ1-5; D: -; CDR3: CASSEAPQGVWQPQHF; DNA: TGTGCCAGCAGTGAAGCGCCACAGGGCGTTTGGCAGCCCCAGCATTTT
V: TRBV24-1; size: -; J: TRBJ1-2; D: -; CDR3: CATSDIGVDYGYTF; DNA: TGTGCCACCAGTGATATAGGGGTGGACTATGGCTACACCTTC
V: TRBV19; size: -; J: TRBJ2-7; D: -; CDR3: CASSMEGYEQYF; DNA: TGTGCCAGTAGTATGGAGGGCTACGAGCAGTACTTC
V: TRBV25-1; size: -; J: TRBJ2-1; D: -; CDR3: CASSEYKGGDEQFF; DNA: TGTGCCAGCAGTGAATACAAGGGGGGCGACGAGCAGTTCTTC
V: TRBV3-1/TRBV3-2; size: -; J: TRBJ2-3; D: -; CDR3: CASSQITDTQYF; DNA: TGTGCCAGCAGCCAGATAACAGATACGCAGTATTTT
V: TRBV11-2; size: -; J: TRBJ1-2; D: -; CDR3: CASSYWDTSGYTF; DNA: TGTGCCAGCAGCTACTGGGACACGTCTGGCTACACCTTC
V: TRBV4-1; size: -; J: TRBJ2-1; D: -; CDR3: CASSHGELQFF; DNA: TGCGCCAGCAGCCATGGTGAATTGCAGTTCTTC
V: TRBV9; size: -; J: TRBJ1-1; D: -; CDR3: CASSSEVVDTEAFF; DNA: TGTGCCAGCAGCTCAGAGGTTGTTGACACTGAAGCTTTCTTT
V: TRBV14; size: once; J: TRBJ2-1; D: -; CDR3: CASSQVGYEQFF; DNA: TGTGCCAGCAGCCAAGTGGGCTATGAGCAGTTCTTC
V: TRBV24-1; size: -; J: TRBJ2-7; D: -; CDR3: CATSAVSSYEQYF; DNA: TGTGCCACCAGTGCAGTCAGCTCCTACGAGCAGTACTTC
V: TRBV9; size: -; J: TRBJ2-7; D: TRBD1; CDR3: CASSRQGESYEQYF; DNA: TGTGCCAGCAGTAGACAGGGAGAGTCCTACGAGCAGTACTTC
V: TRBV5-4; size: -; J: TRBJ2-7; D: TRBD1; CDR3: CASSAGTGGSYEQYF; DNA: TGTGCCAGCAGCGCCGGGACAGGGGGGTCCTACGAGCAGTACTTC
V: TRBV6-5; size: once; J: TRBJ1-5; D: -; CDR3: CASRPGFNQPQHF; DNA: TGTGCCAGCAGACCGGGGTTCAATCAGCCCCAGCATTTT
V: TRBV7-7; size: -; J: TRBJ2-3; D: -; CDR3: CASSLNFGTTQYF; DNA: TGTGCCAGCAGCTTAAACTTTGGGACTACGCAGTATTTT
V: TRBV6-1; size: -; J: TRBJ1-2; D: -; CDR3: CASSEATTRRGGYTF; DNA: TGTGCCAGCAGTGAAGCGACCACACGCAGGGGAGGCTACACCTTC
V: TRBV27; size: -; J: TRBJ1-3; D: -; CDR3: CASSLSTVPAPGNTIYF; DNA: TGTGCCAGCAGTTTATCGACCGTCCCCGCCCCTGGAAACACCATATATTTT
V: TRBV11-2; size: -; J: TRBJ1-2; D: -; CDR3: CASSSGANYGYTF; DNA: TGTGCCAGCAGCTCCGGGGCTAACTATGGCTACACCTTC
V: TRBV9; size: -; J: TRBJ2-6; D: TRBD1; CDR3: CASSPTGAGANVLTF; DNA: TGTGCCAGCAGCCCGACAGGGGCTGGGGCCAACGTCCTGACTTTC
V: TRBV12-3/TRBV12-4; size: once; J: TRBJ2-5; D: -; CDR3: CASSLKGRETQYF; DNA: TGTGCCAGCAGTTTGAAGGGTCGGGAGACCCAGTACTTC
V: TRBV5-6; size: -; J: TRBJ1-1; D: TRBD1; CDR3: CASSLWRRDRSSAEAFF; DNA: TGTGCCAGCAGCTTGTGGCGCCGGGACAGGAGCAGCGCTGAAGCTTTCTTT
V: TRBV6-5; size: -; J: TRBJ1-1; D: -; CDR3: CASSYEGLNTEAFF; DNA: TGTGCCAGCAGTTACGAGGGATTGAACACTGAAGCTTTCTTT
V: TRBV6-5; size: -; J: TRBJ1-2; D: -; CDR3: CASSYSGDLFGYTF; DNA: TGTGCCAGCAGTTACTCAGGGGACTTGTTTGGCTACACCTTC
V: TRBV7-2; size: -; J: TRBJ2-3; D: -; CDR3: CASSDNSGDTQYF; DNA: TGTGCCAGCAGCGATAACTCTGGGGATACGCAGTATTTT
V: TRBV30; size: -; J: TRBJ2-2; D: -; CDR3: CAWEGRTNTGELFF; DNA: TGTGCCTGGGAGGGACGGACGAACACCGGGGAGCTGTTTTTT
V: TRBV4-3; size: -; J: TRBJ1-6; D: TRBD1; CDR3: CASSQGGQDYNSPLHF; DNA: TGCGCCAGCAGCCAAGGTGGACAGGACTATAATTCACCCCTCCACTTT
V: TRBV6-5; size: -; J: TRBJ1-1; D: -; CDR3: CASSLSTGGGTEAFF; DNA: TGTGCCAGCAGTCTCTCGACGGGGGGGGGCACTGAAGCTTTCTTT
V: TRBV7-9; size: -; J: TRBJ1-2; D: TRBD1; CDR3: CASSSLAGGIGGYTF; DNA: TGTGCCAGCAGCTCCCTGGCAGGGGGAATAGGTGGCTACACCTTC
V: TRBV19; size: -; J: TRBJ1-5; D: -; CDR3: CASRTTYVGPQHF; DNA: TGTGCCAGTAGGACAACCTACGTCGGTCCCCAGCATTTT
V: TRBV6-5; size: -; J: TRBJ2-2; D: -; CDR3: CASSLFNRMAGELFF; DNA: TGTGCCAGCAGTTTGTTTAATAGGATGGCCGGGGAGCTGTTTTTT
V: TRBV6-1; size: -; J: TRBJ1-1; D: -; CDR3: CASSEVGLGGPEAFF; DNA: TGTGCCAGCAGTGAAGTAGGTTTGGGGGGCCCTGAAGCTTTCTTT
V: TRBV6-1; size: -; J: TRBJ2-3; D: -; CDR3: CASSESLGTEQYF; DNA: TGTGCCAGCAGTGAATCTCTGGGGACTGAGCAGTATTTT
V: TRBV6-4; size: -; J: TRBJ2-1; D: -; CDR3: CASSDGGNEQFF; DNA: TGTGCCAGCAGTGACGGGGGCAATGAGCAGTTCTTC
V: TRBV20-1; size: few; J: TRBJ2-2; D: -; CDR3: CSASLARNTGELFF; DNA: TGCAGTGCTAGTCTTGCTCGGAACACCGGGGAGCTGTTTTTT
V: TRBV3-1/TRBV3-2; size: once; J: TRBJ1-3; D: -; CDR3: CASSLEGSGNTIYF; DNA: TGTGCCAGCAGCCTGGAGGGTTCTGGAAACACCATATATTTT
V: TRBV11-2; size: -; J: TRBJ1-2; D: -; CDR3: CASSLDRLVKDSLYGYTF; DNA: TGTGCCAGCAGCTTAGATAGGCTTGTGAAGGACAGCCTCTATGGCTACACCTTC
V: TRBV20-1; size: -; J: TRBJ2-7; D: TRBD1; CDR3: CSVSTGDPYEQYF; DNA: TGCAGTGTTAGTACAGGGGACCCCTACGAGCAGTACTTC
V: TRBV19; size: -; J: TRBJ1-4; D: -; CDR3: CASSALNEKLFF; DNA: TGTGCCAGTAGCGCTCTGAACGAAAAACTGTTTTTT
V: TRBV10-3; size: -; J: TRBJ1-1; D: -; CDR3: CAISGSGADEAFF; DNA: TGTGCCATCAGTGGTTCAGGGGCCGATGAAGCTTTCTTT
V: TRBV4-2; size: few; J: TRBJ2-2; D: -; CDR3: CASSQEHTGELFF; DNA: TGTGCCAGCAGCCAAGAGCACACCGGGGAGCTGTTTTTT
V: TRBV2; size: -; J: TRBJ1-1; D: TRBD1; CDR3: CASSDTRGQVEAFF; DNA: TGTGCCAGCAGTGACACTAGAGGACAGGTTGAAGCTTTCTTT
V: TRBV25-1; size: -; J: TRBJ1-4; D: TRBD1; CDR3: CASSPSGGDEKLFF; DNA: TGTGCCAGCAGTCCGTCAGGGGGTGATGAAAAACTGTTTTTT
V: TRBV10-3; size: once; J: TRBJ2-7; D: -; CDR3: CAISPQSSYEQYF; DNA: TGTGCCATCAGTCCACAGAGCTCCTACGAGCAGTACTTC
V: TRBV4-2; size: -; J: TRBJ1-1; D: -; CDR3: CASSQLAVNTEAFF; DNA: TGTGCCAGCAGCCAATTAGCCGTGAACACTGAAGCTTTCTTT
V: TRBV25-1; size: -; J: TRBJ2-1; D: -; CDR3: CASSPQGTGSNEQFF; DNA: TGTGCCAGCAGCCCGCAGGGCACGGGATCCAATGAGCAGTTCTTC
V: TRBV23-1; size: -; J: TRBJ2-1; D: TRBD2; CDR3: CASATKLRGAGAGIRYNEQFF; DNA: TGCGCCAGCGCAACCAAGCTGCGGGGGGCTGGGGCGGGGATAAGGTACAATGAGCAGTTCTTC